The 27 T cell receptor beta chains below were found in one sample sequenced in a study of blood T cell repertoires in COVID-19. The data were produced by immunoSEQ multiplex PCR, yet TCRdb's version contains in-frame clones alone and is incomplete. This sample carries over 150,000 clones, approximately 81% of them seen once, and the ten largest clones take roughly 10%. Input material: peripheral blood. These receptors were obtained from an elderly woman with active or convalescent COVID-19.

The genes are TRBV18 and TRBJ2-4; D is perhaps TRBD1 (6 bases). Trimming cost V 5 bases and J 7 bases, with 12 bases left between them. This CDR3 region has 13 residues. Looked up from germline, CDR1 is KGHSH and CDR2 is LQKENI. CDR3 bases: TGTGCCAGCTCAGATAACAGGGTGAACATTCAGTACTTC. Its translation is CASSDNRVNIQYF.

This rearrangement joins TRBV9 to TRBJ2-5; 9 bases line up with TRBD2. Germline V CDR1 and CDR2: SGDLS, YYNGEE. V dropped 4 bases and J dropped 3; count of bases not matched to a gene: 22. This CDR3 region has 20 residues. CDR3 DNA sequence: TGTGCCAGCAGCCTCAGCCTCAGGGGGGGTAGCGGGAGCTGGAAAGAGACCCAGTACTTC. Translation gives CASSLSLRGGSGSWKETQYF.

This clone was recorded a few times. The V and J genes are TRBV6-5 and TRBJ2-7; 9 nucleotides agree with TRBD1. V shed 8 bases, J shed 6 bases, and the junction held 2 bases outside the gene matches. Germline-derived CDR1 and CDR2 are MNHEY and SVGAGI. The CDR3 is 11 amino acids. For the CDR3, the DNA is TGTGCCAGCGAGGACAGGGGCGAGCAGTACTTC. Translated: CASEDRGEQYF.

This clone was observed once. This sequence joins TRBV29-1 and TRBJ1-1; 8 bases map to TRBD1. V shed 6 bases, J shed 3 bases, and the junction held 9 bases outside the gene matches. The CDR3 extends over 14 amino acids. From germline, CDR1 is SQVTM and CDR2 ANQGSEA. The CDR3 sequence is CSVGQGRGDTEAFF. CDR3 sequence (DNA): TGCAGCGTCGGACAGGGAAGGGGGGACACTGAAGCTTTCTTT. Combining the CDR3 with reference TRBV29-1 and TRBJ1-1 gives the whole variable domain SAVISQKPSRDICQRGTSLTIQCQVDSQVTMMFWYRQQPGQSLTLIATANQGSEATYESGFVIDKFPISRPNLTFSTLTVSNMSPEDSSIYLCSVGQGRGDTEAFFGQGTRLTVV.

The V and J genes are TRBV5-1 and TRBJ2-7; D gene ambiguous. Trimming removed 0 bases from V and 3 bases from J, with 7 bases in between. Germline lookup yields CDR1 SGHRS and CDR2 YFSETQ. This CDR3 is built from 13 residues. CDR3 bases: TGCGCCAGCAGCTTGGCGGGTTTCTACGAGCAGTACTTC. It specifies CASSLAGFYEQYF.

In its sample, this clone was seen once. V and J are TRBV19 and TRBJ1-6; D is undetermined. This CDR3 is built from 13 residues. Germline assignment: CDR1 LNHDA and CDR2 SQIVND (reference sequence). V gave up 7 bases and J gave up 7 bases, with 11 bases separating them. CDR3 nucleotides: TGTGCCAGTAAGGTGAACGGGAATTCACCCCTCCACTTT. It is translated as CASKVNGNSPLHF.

In its sample, this clone was seen a few times. The CDR3 bases are TGTGCCAGTAGTCGGGAACAGGGGAGAGGCTATGGCTACACCTTC. Its protein is CASSREQGRGYGYTF. The V gene is TRBV19, the J gene TRBJ1-2; 7 positions match TRBD1. After removal of 5 bases from V and 4 bases from J, the junction contained 10 bases not matched to a gene. Germline loops: CDR1 LNHDA, CDR2 SQIVND (reference sequence). CDR3 length equals 15 residues.

The V gene is TRBV9, the J gene TRBJ2-5; a possible D gene is TRBD1 (6 bases). The CDR3 totals 14 residues. V lost 2 bases, J lost 5 bases, and 13 bases lay in between. Germline-derived CDR1 and CDR2 are SGDLS and YYNGEE. The CDR3 DNA follows: TGTGCCAGCAGCGTTAACAGGGCCGGGGAGACCCAGTACTTC. The encoded protein is CASSVNRAGETQYF.

The gene calls are TRBV2 and TRBJ2-1; 10 bases align to TRBD2. The CDR3 sequence is 16 residues long. Looked up from germline, CDR1 is SNHLY and CDR2 is FYNNEI. J lost 9 bases, V lost 3 bases, and 11 bases had no gene match. Here the CDR3 DNA reads TGTGCCAGCAGTGACCCGGGACTAGCGCTACGGTTTGAGCAGTTCTTC. Translation: CASSDPGLALRFEQFF.

The V gene is TRBV6-5, the J gene TRBJ1-2, with D maybe TRBD1 (6 bases). Between the trimmed V and J ends, which lost 3 bases and 2 bases, there was a span of 10 bases. CDR3 length: 14 amino acids. In germline, CDR1 is MNHEY, CDR2 SVGAGI. The CDR3 sequence: CASSYGQPNYGYTF. The CDR3 bases are TGTGCCAGCAGTTATGGACAGCCAAACTATGGCTACACCTTC.

V is TRBV7-9 and J is TRBJ1-4, with 9 bases fitting TRBD1. The CDR3 is made up of 15 amino acids. V was clipped by 11 bases and J by 0 bases; unmatched bases: 7. Germline CDR1 reads SEHNR; CDR2 reads FQNEAQ (reference sequence). The CDR3 DNA reads as TGTGCCGGAACGGACAGGGGTGCAACTAATGAAAAACTGTTTTTT. As protein: CAGTDRGATNEKLFF. Filled out from reference TRBV7-9 and TRBJ1-4, the complete variable domain reads DTGVSQNPRHKITKRGQNVTFRCDPISEHNRLYWYRQTLGQGPEFLTYFQNEAQLEKSRLLSDRFSAERPKGSFSTLEIQRTEQGDSAMYLCAGTDRGATNEKLFFGSGTQLSVL.

V is TRBV2 and J is TRBJ1-2, with 10 bases identical to TRBD1. Trimming at V came to 5 bases and at J to 3 bases, leaving 6 bases not matched to a gene. CDR1 is SNHLY, CDR2 FYNNEI, per germline. This CDR3 spans 15 amino acids. CDR3 DNA: TGTGCCAGCAGTAGGGACAGGGGAGTCGACTATGGCTACACCTTC. It encodes CASSRDRGVDYGYTF.

The chain recombines TRBV6-2 or TRBV6-3 with TRBJ2-7; 10 bases match TRBD2. This CDR3 region has 15 residues. Germline CDR1 is MNHEY and CDR2 is SVGEGT. V was pared by 4 bases and J by 3 bases, with 6 bases of the junction left unmatched. In DNA, the CDR3 is TGTGCCAGCAGTTCCCCTAGCGGGAGATTCTACGAGCAGTACTTC. Translated: CASSSPSGRFYEQYF.

The chain recombines TRBV2 with TRBJ2-3, with TRBD2 matching 10 bases. The CDR3 totals 17 residues. Germline CDR1 reads SNHLY; CDR2 reads FYNNEI. The V and J ends lost 8 bases and 2 bases, in that order; junction bases with no gene match: 13. The CDR3 nucleotides read TGTGCCAGCGGCTCGGGACTAGCGAGCTCTATCACAGATACGCAGTATTTT. It specifies CASGSGLASSITDTQYF.

The table lists this clone with a count of one. The gene calls are TRBV2 and TRBJ2-5; the D gene is possibly TRBD1 (7 bases). Trimming stripped 7 bases from V and 5 bases from J, with 14 bases between. Germline V CDR1 and CDR2: SNHLY, FYNNEI. The CDR3 extends over 13 amino acids. Here the CDR3 reads CASTPTGRETQYF. The DNA of the CDR3 is TGTGCCAGCACCCCGACAGGGAGGGAGACCCAGTACTTC.

This rearrangement joins TRBV5-1 to TRBJ2-2; the D gene is possibly TRBD1 (6 bases). Trimming stripped 2 bases from V and 0 bases from J, with 8 bases between. Germline V lookup: CDR1 SGHRS, CDR2 YFSETQ. The CDR3 has 15 residues. CDR3 in amino acids: CASSFGTTNTGELFF. CDR3 in DNA: TGCGCCAGCAGCTTCGGGACAACGAACACCGGGGAGCTGTTTTTT.

The chain carries TRBV3-1 (or the pseudogene TRBV3-2) and TRBJ1-5, with D maybe TRBD1 (6 bases). Trimming removed 0 bases at V and 6 bases at J, with 6 bases between. CDR3 size: 13 residues. Germline V gene sequence: CDR1 LGHDT, CDR2 YNNKEL (reference sequence). CDR3 DNA: TGTGCCAGCAGCCAAGACAGGGGTCAGCCCCAGCATTTT. This encodes CASSQDRGQPQHF.

V gene TRBV19 combines with J gene TRBJ2-2, with 9 bases that match TRBD1. This CDR3 has 14 residues. From germline, CDR1 is LNHDA and CDR2 SQIVND (reference sequence). Losses at the gene ends were 5 bases for V and 8 bases for J; bases not matched to a gene: 6. The CDR3 protein is CASSGDREEGELFF. DNA for the CDR3: TGTGCCAGTAGTGGGGACAGGGAAGAAGGGGAGCTGTTTTTT.

The V call is TRBV9, the J call TRBJ2-7, with 11 bases lining up with TRBD2. Unmatched junction bases numbered 3, after V lost 0 bases and J lost 1 base. CDR3 length: 16 amino acids. Germline loops: CDR1 SGDLS, CDR2 YYNGEE. The CDR3 sequence: CASSVAGTSGSYEQYF. In DNA, the CDR3 is TGTGCCAGCAGCGTAGCTGGGACTAGCGGTTCCTACGAGCAGTACTTC.

The V and J genes are TRBV5-1 and TRBJ2-3; TRBD1 is a possible D gene (6 bases). The germline V and J ends were trimmed by 6 bases and 3 bases, with 20 bases remaining between them. This CDR3 comprises 16 residues. Germline V gives CDR1 SGHRS, CDR2 YFSETQ. The CDR3: CASNLDGQQGTDTQYF. As DNA, the CDR3 is TGCGCCAGCAACCTGGACGGACAGCAAGGAACAGATACGCAGTATTTT.

The chain links TRBV30 to TRBJ1-5; D is unclear. In germline, CDR1 is GTSNPN, CDR2 SVGIG (reference sequence). The CDR3 consists of 13 residues. The V and J ends lost 3 bases and 6 bases respectively, with 12 bases between them. Here the CDR3 DNA reads TGTGCCTGGAGCAAGAGGGTAGGTCAGCCCCAGCATTTT. Translating gives CAWSKRVGQPQHF.

This sequence joins TRBV7-9 and TRBJ2-2, with D unresolved. Germline values: CDR1 SEHNR, CDR2 FQNEAQ (reference sequence). Trimming pared 5 bases from V and 6 bases from J, leaving 10 bases between. The CDR3 has 13 residues. CDR3: CASSPQISGELFF. Written as DNA, the CDR3 is TGTGCCAGCAGCCCCCAGATATCCGGGGAGCTGTTTTTT.

The chain recombines TRBV19 with TRBJ2-1, with a weak D call TRBD2 (5 bases). This CDR3 is built from 15 residues. Germline assignment: CDR1 LNHDA and CDR2 SQIVND (reference sequence). V dropped 9 bases and J dropped 9 bases, with 24 bases sitting between them. CDR3 DNA: TGTGCCAGCCAGGCGGCCCTCCCCGGGAACGGTGAGCAGTTCTTC. This gives the protein CASQAALPGNGEQFF. Together with reference TRBV19 and TRBJ2-1, the CDR3 gives the full variable domain: DGGITQSPKYLFRKEGQNVTLSCEQNLNHDAMYWYRQDPGQGLRLIYYSQIVNDFQKGDIAEGYSVSREKKESFPLTVTSAQKNPTAFYLCASQAALPGNGEQFFGPGTRLTVL.

This clone was seen once. V usage is TRBV28 and J usage is TRBJ2-1; TRBD1 aligns across 8 bases. The CDR3 sequence is 18 residues long. The germline gives CDR1 MDHEN, CDR2 SYDVKM. V shed 6 bases, J shed 2 bases, and the junction held 15 bases outside the gene matches. CDR3 region: CASRPSGGAGRTYNEQFF. The CDR3 DNA reads as TGTGCCAGCAGGCCCTCAGGGGGCGCGGGGCGTACCTACAATGAGCAGTTCTTC.

The chain combines TRBV7-6 with TRBJ1-4; 9 bases line up with TRBD1. The CDR3 loop spans 18 amino acids. V shed 2 bases, J shed 0 bases, and the junction held 7 bases outside the gene matches. Germline CDR1 and CDR2: SGHVS and FNYEAQ. DNA of the CDR3: TGTGCCAGCAGCTTAAAGACAGGGGGTATTTCAACTAATGAAAAACTGTTTTTT. Translation: CASSLKTGGISTNEKLFF. Based on the CDR3 plus reference TRBV7-6 and TRBJ1-4, the full variable domain is GAGVSQSPRYKVTKRGQDVALRCDPISGHVSLYWYRQALGQGPEFLTYFNYEAQQDKSGLPNDRFSAERPEGSISTLTIQRTEQRDSAMYRCASSLKTGGISTNEKLFFGSGTQLSVL.

This chain joins TRBV7-8 and TRBJ2-7; D is perhaps TRBD1 (7 bases). Germline CDR1 is SGHVS and CDR2 is FQNEAQ. The CDR3 is made up of 17 amino acids. Trimming shortened V by 0 bases and J by 2 bases, and 17 bases separated the two germline ends. CDR3 loop: CASSLARRDRITYEQYF. The CDR3 bases are TGTGCCAGCAGCTTAGCGCGGAGGGACAGAATTACCTACGAGCAGTACTTC.

This clone appeared a few times. The V gene is TRBV23-1, the J gene TRBJ2-2; 10 bases fit TRBD2. TRBV23-1 is an ORF, with its function uncertain. J was trimmed by 2 bases and V by 0 bases; bases with no gene match: 6. The CDR3 sequence is 18 residues long. The CDR3 nucleotides read TGCGCCAGCAGTCAATCGGTTGGACTAGCGGATAACACCGGGGAGCTGTTTTTT. This sequence encodes CASSQSVGLADNTGELFF.